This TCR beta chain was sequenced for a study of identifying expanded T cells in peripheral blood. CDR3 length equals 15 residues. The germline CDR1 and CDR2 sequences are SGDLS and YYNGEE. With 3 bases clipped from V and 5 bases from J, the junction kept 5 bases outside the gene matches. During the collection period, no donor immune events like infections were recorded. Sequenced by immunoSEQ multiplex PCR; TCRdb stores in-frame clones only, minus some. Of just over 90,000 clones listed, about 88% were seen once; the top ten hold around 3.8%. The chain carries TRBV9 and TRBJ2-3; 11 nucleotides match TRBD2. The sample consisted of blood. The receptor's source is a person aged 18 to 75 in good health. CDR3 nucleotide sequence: TGTGCCAGCAGCGCGACTAGCGGGGAGAGAGATACGCAGTATTTT. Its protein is CASSATSGERDTQYF.